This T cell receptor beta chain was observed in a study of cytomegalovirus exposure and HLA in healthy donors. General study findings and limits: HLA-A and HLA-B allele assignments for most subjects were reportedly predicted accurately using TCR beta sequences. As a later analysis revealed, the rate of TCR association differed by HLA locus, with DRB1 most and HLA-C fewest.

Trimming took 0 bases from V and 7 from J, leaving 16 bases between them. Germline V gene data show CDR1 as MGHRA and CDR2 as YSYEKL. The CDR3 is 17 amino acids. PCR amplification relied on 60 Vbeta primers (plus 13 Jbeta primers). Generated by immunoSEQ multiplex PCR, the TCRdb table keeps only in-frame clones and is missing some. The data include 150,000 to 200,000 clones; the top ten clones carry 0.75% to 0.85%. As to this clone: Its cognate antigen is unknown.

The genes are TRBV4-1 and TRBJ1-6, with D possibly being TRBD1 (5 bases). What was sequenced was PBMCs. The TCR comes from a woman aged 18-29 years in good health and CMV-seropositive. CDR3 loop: CASSQDRDSLRNSPLHF. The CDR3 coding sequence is TGCGCCAGCAGCCAAGACAGAGACAGCCTAAGAAATTCACCCCTCCACTTT.